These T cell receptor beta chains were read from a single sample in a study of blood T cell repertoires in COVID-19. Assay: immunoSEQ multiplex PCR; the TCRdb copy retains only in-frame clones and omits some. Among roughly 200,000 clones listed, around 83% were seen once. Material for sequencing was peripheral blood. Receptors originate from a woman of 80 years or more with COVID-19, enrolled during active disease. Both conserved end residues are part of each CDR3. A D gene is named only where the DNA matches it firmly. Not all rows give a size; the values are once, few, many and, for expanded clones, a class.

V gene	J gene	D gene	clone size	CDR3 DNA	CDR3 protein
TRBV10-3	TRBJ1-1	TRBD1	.	TGTGCCATCAGTGGTGGGACAGGGGAAGCTTTCTTT	CAISGGTGEAFF
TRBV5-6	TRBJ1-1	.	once	TGTGCCAGCAGCTTAAGGGGGATACAGGGTTCAAACACTGAAGCTTTCTTT	CASSLRGIQGSNTEAFF
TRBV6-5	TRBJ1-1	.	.	TGTGCCAGCAGTTACGAAAGTCTTGGCCAAGCTTTCTTT	CASSYESLGQAFF
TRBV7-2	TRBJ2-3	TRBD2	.	TGTGCCAGCAGCTCCCGACTAGCGGTAGATACGCAGTATTTT	CASSSRLAVDTQYF
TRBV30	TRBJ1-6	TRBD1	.	TGTGCCTGGAGTGTACAGGGGACTCGAAATTCACCCCTCCACTTT	CAWSVQGTRNSPLHF
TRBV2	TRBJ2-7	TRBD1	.	TGTGCCAGCAGTGAGAACAGGGGTCCCCCCTACGAGCAGTACTTC	CASSENRGPPYEQYF
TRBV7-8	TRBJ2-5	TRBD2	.	TGTGCCAGCAGCTCCCTAGCGGGAGGAACTCTAGAGACCCAGTACTTC	CASSSLAGGTLETQYF
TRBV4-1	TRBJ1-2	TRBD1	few	TGCGCCAGCAGCCAGCCGGGACAGGGGATCTATGGCTACACCTTC	CASSQPGQGIYGYTF
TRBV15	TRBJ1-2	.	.	TGTGCCACCAGCAGAGCCAGGGGTACCGATGGCTACACCTTC	CATSRARGTDGYTF
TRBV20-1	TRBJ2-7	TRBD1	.	TGCAGTGCTAGTAGACAGGGGATAGCGTACGAGCAGTACTTC	CSASRQGIAYEQYF
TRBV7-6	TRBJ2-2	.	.	TGTGCCAGCAGCTCGGGGAGGGGGAGAGGGGACACCGGGGAGCTGTTTTTT	CASSSGRGRGDTGELFF
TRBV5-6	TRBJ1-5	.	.	TGTGCCAGCAGCTTGGCGGGACATAATCAGCCCCAGCATTTT	CASSLAGHNQPQHF
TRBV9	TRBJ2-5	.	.	TGTGCCAGCAGCGTAGCAGGTGGGGGGGCTGGGCAAGAGACCCAGTACTTC	CASSVAGGGAGQETQYF
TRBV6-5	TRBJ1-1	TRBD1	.	TGTGCCAGCAGGGGGACAGGTATGAACACTGAAGCTTTCTTT	CASRGTGMNTEAFF
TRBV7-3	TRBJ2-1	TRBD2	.	TGTGCCAGCAGCAGGACTAGAGGAGGGAGCAATGAGCAGTTCTTC	CASSRTRGGSNEQFF
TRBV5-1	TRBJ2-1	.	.	TGCGCCAGCGGTAGGGGGACGGATTACAATGAGCAGTTCTTC	CASGRGTDYNEQFF
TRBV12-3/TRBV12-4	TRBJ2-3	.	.	TGTGCCAGCAGTTCCAACTTGGATACGCAGTATTTT	CASSSNLDTQYF
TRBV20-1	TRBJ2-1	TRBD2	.	TGCAGTGCTAGTCTTATTAGCGGGAGGGCAGGCAATGAGCAGTTCTTC	CSASLISGRAGNEQFF
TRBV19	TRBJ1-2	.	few	TGTGCCAGTACAGTAGAAGGAGTACGATATGGCTACACCTTC	CASTVEGVRYGYTF
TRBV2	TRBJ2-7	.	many	TGTGCCAGCAGGGGGCGGAGAGCCTACGAGCAGTACTTC	CASRGRRAYEQYF
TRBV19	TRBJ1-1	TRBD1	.	TGTGCCAGTAGTTCAGACAGGGGGCTTGCAGCTTTCTTT	CASSSDRGLAAFF
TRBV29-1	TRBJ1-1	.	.	TGCAGCGTTCACGGGGTAGGGATCACTGAAGCTTTCTTT	CSVHGVGITEAFF
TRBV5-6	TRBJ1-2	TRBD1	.	TGTGCCAGCAGCTTGGACAGGGGGCGCTATGGCTACACCTTC	CASSLDRGRYGYTF
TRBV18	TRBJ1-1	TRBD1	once	TGTGCCAGCTCCAGACAGGGGGCGTACTACACTGAAGCTTTCTTT	CASSRQGAYYTEAFF
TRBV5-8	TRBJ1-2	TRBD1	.	TGTGCCAGCAGCCGAGGGACAGGGATTAGTGGCTACACCTTC	CASSRGTGISGYTF
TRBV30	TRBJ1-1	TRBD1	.	TGTGCCTATGCAGACAGGGGGCGAACGGGGACTGAAGCTTTCTTT	CAYADRGRTGTEAFF
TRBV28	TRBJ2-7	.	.	TGTGCCAGCAGACCGGGACACCGCTCCTACGAGCAGTACTTC	CASRPGHRSYEQYF
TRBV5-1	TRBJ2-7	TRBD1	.	TGCGCCAGCAGCTTTATGGGGGACAGGGAGAAGCAGTACTTC	CASSFMGDREKQYF
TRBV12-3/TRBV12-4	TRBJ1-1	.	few	TGTGCCAGCAGTTCGGGGTGGGTCACTGAAGCTTTCTTT	CASSSGWVTEAFF
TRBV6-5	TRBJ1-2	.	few	TGTGCCAGCAGCTTCACAGTGGGCTATGGCTACACCTTC	CASSFTVGYGYTF
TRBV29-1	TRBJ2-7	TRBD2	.	TGCAGCGTTGCTAGCGGGGTGACCTACGAGCAGTACTTC	CSVASGVTYEQYF
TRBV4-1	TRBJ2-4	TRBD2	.	TGCGCCAGCAGCCCGGCGGGGGGGACATCCTTGAAAAACATTCAGTACTTC	CASSPAGGTSLKNIQYF
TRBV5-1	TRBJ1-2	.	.	TGCGCCAGCAGCTTAGGGTCCGGGGTGAACTATGGCTACACCTTC	CASSLGSGVNYGYTF